The 25 T cell receptor beta chains below were found in one sample sequenced in a study of blood T cell repertoires in COVID-19. This table comes from immunoSEQ multiplex PCR, and its TCRdb copy is limited to in-frame clones, with some not included. The table lists fewer than 350,000 clones, more than 70% of them singletons. Sequenced material: peripheral blood. These receptors all stem from a woman in her forties or fifties who had recovered from COVID-19.

The chain has TRBV30 and TRBJ1-3; D is uncertain. The ends were cut back, 1 base at V and 3 bases at J, with 13 bases in the middle. Germline V gives CDR1 GTSNPN, CDR2 SVGIG (reference sequence). The CDR3 runs 15 residues. CDR3 bases: TGTGCCTGGAGTGCCCCCGAGCGCGGTGGAAACACCATATATTTT. This translates into CAWSAPERGGNTIYF.

V and J are TRBV7-2 and TRBJ1-2; 7 bases agree with TRBD1. Germline loops: CDR1 SGHTA, CDR2 FQGNSA. CDR3 length: 14 residues. V gave up 6 bases and J gave up 3 bases; unmatched junction bases: 7. This chain's CDR3 is CASRRQGAHYGYTF. The CDR3, as DNA: TGTGCCAGCAGGCGACAGGGAGCTCACTATGGCTACACCTTC. The full variable domain, in which reference TRBV7-2 and TRBJ1-2 provide the parts outside the CDR3, is GAGVSQSPSNKVTEKGKDVELRCDPISGHTALYWYRQSLGQGLEFLIYFQGNSAPDKSGLPSDRFSAERTGGSVSTLTIQRTQQEDSAVYLCASRRQGAHYGYTFGSGTRLTVV.

CDR3 DNA sequence: TGTGCCAGCAGCCGGACAGGGGAGCCGGAGACCCAGTACTTC. It encodes CASSRTGEPETQYF. V gene TRBV9 combines with J gene TRBJ2-5; TRBD1 aligns across 9 bases. Germline CDR1 and CDR2: SGDLS and YYNGEE. This CDR3 has 14 amino acids. V was clipped by 4 bases and J by 5 bases; unmatched bases: 6. The full variable domain, with the rest looked up from reference TRBV9 and TRBJ2-5, is DSGVTQTPKHLITATGQRVTLRCSPRSGDLSVYWYQQSLDQGLQFLIQYYNGEERAKGNILERFSAQQFPDLHSELNLSSLELGDSALYFCASSRTGEPETQYFGPGTRLLVL.

The genes are TRBV5-1 and TRBJ2-4; possibly TRBD1 for D (6 bases). Germline CDR1 is SGHRS and CDR2 is YFSETQ. The V end lost 2 bases, the J end lost 8 bases, and 14 bases lay between the germline ends. The CDR3 loop spans 14 amino acids. CDR3 amino acids: CASSLQGILDIQYF. In DNA form, the CDR3 reads TGCGCCAGCAGCTTACAGGGTATACTCGACATTCAGTACTTC.

The rearrangement uses TRBV7-2 and TRBJ2-7; D may be TRBD1 (6 bases). The CDR3 extends over 13 amino acids. V was clipped by 6 bases and J by 6 bases, with 15 bases between them. Germline V gene sequence: CDR1 SGHTA, CDR2 FQGNSA. The CDR3, as DNA: TGTGCCAGCAGAACAGACAGGATGGGCGAGCAGTACTTC. Protein sequence: CASRTDRMGEQYF.

The chain couples TRBV19 to TRBJ2-7; TRBD1 agrees at 9 bases. The CDR3 has 15 amino acids. CDR1 is LNHDA and CDR2 is SQIVND in the germline V gene (reference sequence). The V segment lost 4 bases and the J segment 1 base; nucleotides outside the gene matches: 5. The CDR3 nucleotides are TGTGCCAGTAGTACCACGGGACAGGGATCCTACGAGCAGTACTTC. Protein sequence: CASSTTGQGSYEQYF.

The DNA of the CDR3 is TGTGCCACCAGTGATACGCGGGGTTGGGAGACCCAGTACTTC. Amino acid sequence: CATSDTRGWETQYF. The V gene is TRBV24-1, the J gene TRBJ2-5; D possibly corresponds to TRBD2 (6 bases). V was trimmed by 3 bases and J by 5 bases, leaving 12 bases between them. The CDR3 has 14 residues. Germline V gene sequence: CDR1 KGHDR, CDR2 SFDVKD.

The gene calls are TRBV3-1 (or the pseudogene TRBV3-2) and TRBJ1-5; D gene unclear. Germline V gene sequence: CDR1 LGHDT, CDR2 YNNKEL (reference sequence). This CDR3 has 12 amino acids. Deletions cut 1 base from V and 6 bases from J, with 4 bases between. Here the CDR3 reads CASSQASQPQHF. DNA for the CDR3: TGTGCCAGCAGCCAAGCTAGTCAGCCCCAGCATTTT.

The chain employs TRBV7-9 and TRBJ1-2, with TRBD1 as a possible D gene (5 bases). Germline CDR1 is SEHNR and CDR2 is FQNEAQ (reference sequence). The V and J ends lost 5 bases and 6 bases respectively, with 16 bases between them. This CDR3 is built from 14 residues. CDR3 sequence (DNA): TGTGCCAGCAGCCCGCCCCCGGGGGTAGATGGCTACACCTTC. It codes for CASSPPPGVDGYTF.

The chain carries TRBV18 and TRBJ2-5; 9 bases line up with TRBD1. V dropped 0 bases and J dropped 5; count of bases not matched to a gene: 10. The CDR3 contains 17 residues. Germline lookup yields CDR1 KGHSH and CDR2 LQKENI. CDR3 residues: CASSPPTGTGTGETQYF. For the CDR3, the DNA is TGTGCCAGCTCACCACCAACCGGGACAGGGACAGGGGAGACCCAGTACTTC.

The chain links TRBV28 to TRBJ2-2, with 7 bases aligning to TRBD1. Trimming at V came to 10 bases and at J to 1 base, leaving 6 bases not matched to a gene. CDR3 size: 14 residues. The V gene's germline CDR1 is MDHEN and CDR2 SYDVKM. The CDR3 sequence is CATEGALNTGELFF. The CDR3 nucleotides read TGTGCCACCGAGGGGGCCCTGAACACCGGGGAGCTGTTTTTT.

This CDR3 reads CASSKKAGLYGYTF. The DNA for the CDR3 is TGTGCCAGCAGCAAAAAGGCAGGGCTCTATGGCTACACCTTC. The chain carries TRBV21-1 and TRBJ1-2; the D segment call TRBD1 is taken from the table without a DNA check. TRBV21-1 is reported as a pseudogene. The CDR3 is made up of 14 amino acids.

The rearrangement links TRBV29-1 to TRBJ1-5; 9 nucleotides match TRBD1. The CDR3 has 13 amino acids. The trim removed 4 bases at V and 6 bases at J, leaving 4 bases unmatched. Germline CDR1 and CDR2: SQVTM and ANQGSEA. This CDR3 is CSVGGTGSQPQHF. CDR3 nucleotide sequence: TGCAGCGTTGGTGGGACAGGGTCTCAGCCCCAGCATTTT.

V and J are TRBV6-2 or TRBV6-3 and TRBJ1-2, with a weak D call TRBD1 (5 bases). Germline CDR1 and CDR2: MNHEY and SVGEGT. Trimming shortened V by 2 bases and J by 3 bases, and 13 bases separated the two germline ends. CDR3 size: 15 residues. As DNA, the CDR3 is TGTGCCAGCAGTTACCCACAGGTTTTGGACTATGGCTACACCTTC. Its translation is CASSYPQVLDYGYTF.

This clone was seen more than once but under ten times. The chain is built from TRBV10-1 and TRBJ1-2, with 9 bases lining up with TRBD1. This CDR3 contains 14 residues. J was trimmed by 6 bases and V by 4 bases; bases with no gene match: 6. Germline CDR1 is WNHNN and CDR2 is SYGVQD (reference sequence). The CDR3 here is CASSGDRADHGYTF. The DNA of the CDR3 is TGCGCCAGCAGTGGGGACAGGGCGGATCATGGCTACACCTTC.

The J gene is TRBJ1-1, the V gene TRBV5-1; D ambiguous. The CDR3 runs to 12 residues. V was clipped by 5 bases and J by 0 bases, with 5 bases between them. Germline loops: CDR1 SGHRS, CDR2 YFSETQ. CDR3 sequence (DNA): TGCGCCAGCAGGGAGCTGAACACTGAAGCTTTCTTT. Amino acid sequence: CASRELNTEAFF.

This clone was counted a single time. The same CDR3 is also encoded by other DNA sequences in this sample. The chain is built from TRBV7-8 and TRBJ1-2; weak D call: TRBD1 (6 bases). V was pared by 5 bases and J by 8 bases, with 12 bases between. This CDR3 is built from 12 residues. Germline lookup yields CDR1 SGHVS and CDR2 FQNEAQ. DNA for the CDR3: TGTGCCAGCAGCGGAGGGACATTCGGCTACACCTTC. This encodes CASSGGTFGYTF.

The chain couples TRBV28 to TRBJ1-5; D possibly corresponds to TRBD1 (5 bases). The V and J ends lost 3 bases and 7 bases respectively, with 13 bases between them. This CDR3 has 14 amino acids. The germline gives CDR1 MDHEN, CDR2 SYDVKM. DNA of the CDR3: TGTGCCAGCAGTTTGGGGCAGACTCGGCAGCCCCAGCATTTT. It translates to CASSLGQTRQPQHF.

J is TRBJ2-5 and V is TRBV10-3, with 9 bases aligning to TRBD1. The CDR3 sequence is 14 residues long. Trimming cost V 6 bases and J 5 bases; bases outside gene matches: 7. CDR1 and CDR2 (germline): ENHRY, SYGVKD. CDR3 in DNA: TGTGCCATCAGGCCGGGACAGGGAGGCGAGACCCAGTACTTC. It yields the protein CAIRPGQGGETQYF.

The V gene is TRBV28, the J gene TRBJ2-7, with TRBD2 as a possible D gene (5 bases). V shed 6 bases and J shed 4 bases, with 19 bases lying between them. The CDR3 is 15 residues long. Germline V lookup: CDR1 MDHEN, CDR2 SYDVKM. CDR3 protein: CASRNTGILWYEQYF. In DNA form, the CDR3 reads TGTGCCAGCAGAAACACCGGGATCCTGTGGTACGAGCAGTACTTC. Looking up the rest from reference TRBV28 and TRBJ2-7 gives the full variable domain: DVKVTQSSRYLVKRTGEKVFLECVQDMDHENMFWYRQDPGLGLRLIYFSYDVKMKEKGDIPEGYSVSREKKERFSLILESASTNQTSMYLCASRNTGILWYEQYFGPGTRLTVT.

This chain connects TRBV7-8 to TRBJ2-3, with TRBD2 matching over 8 bases. Trimming cost V 6 bases and J 3 bases; bases outside gene matches: 8. Germline CDR1 reads SGHVS; CDR2 reads FQNEAQ. The CDR3 consists of 15 residues. CDR3 in amino acids: CASSKAGVLTDTQYF. DNA of the CDR3: TGTGCCAGCAGTAAAGCGGGAGTACTTACAGATACGCAGTATTTT.

The gene calls are TRBV19 and TRBJ2-7; 8 bases are shared with TRBD1. V shed 4 bases and J 6 bases; nucleotides not matched to a gene: 8. Germline CDR1 reads LNHDA; CDR2 reads SQIVND (reference sequence). This CDR3 comprises 14 residues. CDR3 residues: CASSTAWTGSEQYF. Here the CDR3 DNA reads TGTGCCAGTAGTACGGCGTGGACAGGGAGCGAGCAGTACTTC.

The genes are TRBV9 and TRBJ2-5; 9 positions agree with TRBD2. The CDR3 is made up of 16 amino acids. J was trimmed by 5 bases and V by 3 bases; bases with no gene match: 11. From germline, CDR1 is SGDLS and CDR2 YYNGEE. The DNA of the CDR3 is TGTGCCAGCAGCGCGGGACTAGCTGCATGGGCGGAGACCCAGTACTTC. Encoded protein: CASSAGLAAWAETQYF. The variable domain in full, completed from reference TRBV9 and TRBJ2-5, reads DSGVTQTPKHLITATGQRVTLRCSPRSGDLSVYWYQQSLDQGLQFLIQYYNGEERAKGNILERFSAQQFPDLHSELNLSSLELGDSALYFCASSAGLAAWAETQYFGPGTRLLVL.

The chain carries TRBV10-3 and TRBJ2-7; 12 nucleotides line up with TRBD1. The CDR3 runs to 16 residues. Germline V CDR1 and CDR2: ENHRY, SYGVKD. With V trimmed by 9 bases and J by 6 bases, 15 bases remained unmatched. This CDR3 reads CAINRGDRGPSAEQYF. CDR3 sequence (DNA): TGTGCCATAAACAGGGGGGACAGGGGGCCCTCAGCCGAGCAGTACTTC.

V gene TRBV4-3 combines with J gene TRBJ2-7; 10 bases agree with TRBD2. This CDR3 region has 15 residues. V dropped 3 bases and J dropped 2; count of bases not matched to a gene: 4. Germline V CDR1 and CDR2: LGHNA, YSLEER. CDR3 sequence (DNA): TGCGCCAGCAGCCAGGACAGCGGGGGGGCCTACGAGCAGTACTTC. Protein product: CASSQDSGGAYEQYF.